Described below is a single T cell receptor beta chain sequence and its context. Its antigen is undetermined. The sample originates from a study of T cells in Graves' hyperthyroidism and ophthalmopathy. TCR beta CDR3 regions were amplified from RNA. Primed by the HTBI set, a first-round RT-PCR was run on the TCR CDR3. MiXCR was run by TCRdb on the multiplex PCR reads, yielding one entry per CDR3 protein. The sample consists of 800,000 or so distinct CDR3 sequences, roughly 40% of them appearing once. Germline CDR1 and CDR2: DFQATT and SNEGSKA (reference sequence). The CDR3 runs to 13 residues. V dropped 6 bases and J dropped 3; count of bases not matched to a gene: 5. Stable disease denoted Graves' hyperthyroidism without ophthalmopathy progression within 18 months. Patients having uncontrolled infection, another autoimmune disease, pregnancy or lactation were not included. The PBMCs were taken from under 12 ml of fresh peripheral blood.

Study-level results: Among thyroid clonotypes expanded above 0.001, most also appeared in blood.

The receptor comes from a man aged 18-30 years with Graves' hyperthyroidism. The specimen sequenced was blood. V usage is TRBV20-1 and J usage is TRBJ2-7; 10 bases match TRBD1. As DNA, the CDR3 is TGCAGTGCCACCGGGACAGGGGTCTACGAGCAGTACTTC. Translation gives CSATGTGVYEQYF.